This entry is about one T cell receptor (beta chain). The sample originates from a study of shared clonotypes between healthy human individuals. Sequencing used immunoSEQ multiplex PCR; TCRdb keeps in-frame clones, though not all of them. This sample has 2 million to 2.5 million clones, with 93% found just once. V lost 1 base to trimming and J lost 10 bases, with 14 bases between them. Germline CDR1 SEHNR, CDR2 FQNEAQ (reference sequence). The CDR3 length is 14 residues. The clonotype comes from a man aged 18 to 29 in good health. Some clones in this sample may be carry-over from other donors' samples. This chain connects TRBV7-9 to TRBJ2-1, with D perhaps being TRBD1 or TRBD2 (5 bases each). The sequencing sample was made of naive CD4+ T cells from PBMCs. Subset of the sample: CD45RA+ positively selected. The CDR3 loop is CASSLDSRGFEQFF. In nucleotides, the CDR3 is TGTGCCAGCAGCTTAGACTCGAGGGGTTTCGAGCAGTTCTTC. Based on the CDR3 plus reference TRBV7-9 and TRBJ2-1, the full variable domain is DTGVSQNPRHKITKRGQNVTFRCDPISEHNRLYWYRQTLGQGPEFLTYFQNEAQLEKSRLLSDRFSAERPKGSFSTLEIQRTEQGDSAMYLCASSLDSRGFEQFFGPGTRLTVL.